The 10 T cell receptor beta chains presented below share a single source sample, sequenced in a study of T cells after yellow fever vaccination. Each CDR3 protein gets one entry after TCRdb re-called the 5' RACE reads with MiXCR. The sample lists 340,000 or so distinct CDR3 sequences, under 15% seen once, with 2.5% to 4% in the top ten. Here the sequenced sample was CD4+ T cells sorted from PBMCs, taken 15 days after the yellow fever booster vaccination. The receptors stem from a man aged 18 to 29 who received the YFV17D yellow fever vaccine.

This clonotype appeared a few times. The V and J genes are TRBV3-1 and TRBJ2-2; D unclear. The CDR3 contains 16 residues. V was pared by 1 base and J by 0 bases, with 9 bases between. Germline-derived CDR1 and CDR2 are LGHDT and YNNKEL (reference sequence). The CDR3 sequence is CASSQVVSANTGELFF. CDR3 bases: TGTGCCAGCAGCCAAGTTGTTTCCGCGAACACCGGGGAGCTGTTTTTT. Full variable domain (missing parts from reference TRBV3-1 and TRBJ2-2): DTAVSQTPKYLVTQMGNDKSIKCEQNLGHDTMYWYKQDSKKFLKIMFSYNNKELIINETVPNRFSPKSPDKAHLNLHINSLELGDSAVYFCASSQVVSANTGELFFGEGSRLTVL.

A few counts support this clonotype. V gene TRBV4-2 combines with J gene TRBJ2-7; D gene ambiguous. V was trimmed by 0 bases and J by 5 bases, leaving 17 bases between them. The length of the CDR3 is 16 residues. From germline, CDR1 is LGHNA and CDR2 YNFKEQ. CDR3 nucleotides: TGTGCCAGCAGCCAAGATTACCGTTCACAAGCCCACGAGCAGTACTTC. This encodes CASSQDYRSQAHEQYF.

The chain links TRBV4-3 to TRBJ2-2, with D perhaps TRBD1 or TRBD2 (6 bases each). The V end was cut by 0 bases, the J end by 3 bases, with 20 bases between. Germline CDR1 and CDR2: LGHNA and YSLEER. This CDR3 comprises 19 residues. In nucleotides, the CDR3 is TGCGCCAGCAGCCAAGATCTAGGGGCGGGGACAAGGGACACCGGGGAGCTGTTTTTT. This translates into CASSQDLGAGTRDTGELFF.

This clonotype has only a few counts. CDR3 in amino acids: CASSQEPRNYGYTF. In nucleotides, the CDR3 is TGTGCCAGCAGCCAAGAACCCAGGAACTATGGCTACACCTTC. V gene TRBV4-2 combines with J gene TRBJ1-2; no clear D. The CDR3 consists of 14 residues. From germline, CDR1 is LGHNA and CDR2 YNFKEQ. The ends were cut back, 0 bases at V and 2 bases at J, with 7 bases in the middle.

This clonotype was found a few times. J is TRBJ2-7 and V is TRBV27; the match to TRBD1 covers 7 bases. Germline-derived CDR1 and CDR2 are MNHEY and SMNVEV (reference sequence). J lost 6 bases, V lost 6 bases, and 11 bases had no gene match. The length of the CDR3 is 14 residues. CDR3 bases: TGTGCCAGCAGCTTCAACAGGGGCCGCGCCGAGCAGTACTTC. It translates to CASSFNRGRAEQYF.

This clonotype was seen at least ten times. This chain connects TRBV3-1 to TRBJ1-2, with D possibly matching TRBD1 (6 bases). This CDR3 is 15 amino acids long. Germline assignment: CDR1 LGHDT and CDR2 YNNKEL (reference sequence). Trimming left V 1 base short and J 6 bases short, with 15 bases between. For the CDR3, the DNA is TGTGCCAGCAGCCAAGGGACAGAAACAGGACATGGCTACACCTTC. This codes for CASSQGTETGHGYTF.

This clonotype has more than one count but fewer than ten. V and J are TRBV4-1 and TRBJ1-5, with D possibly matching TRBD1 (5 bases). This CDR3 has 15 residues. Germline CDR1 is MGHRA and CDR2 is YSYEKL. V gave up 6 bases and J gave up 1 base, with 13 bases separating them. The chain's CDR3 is CASRGGLQSNQPQHF. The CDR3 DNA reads TGCGCCAGCAGGGGGGGACTTCAGAGCAATCAGCCCCAGCATTTT.

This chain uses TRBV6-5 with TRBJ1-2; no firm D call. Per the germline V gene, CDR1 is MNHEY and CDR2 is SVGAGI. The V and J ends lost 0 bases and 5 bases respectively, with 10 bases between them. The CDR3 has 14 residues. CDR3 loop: CASSYSRRGYGYTF. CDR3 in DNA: TGTGCCAGCAGTTACTCGAGGAGAGGTTATGGCTACACCTTC.

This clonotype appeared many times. The CDR3 nucleotides read TGTGCCAGCAGCCGACAGGTTAGCAACACTGAAGCTTTCTTT. This codes for CASSRQVSNTEAFF. The chain is built from TRBV7-2 and TRBJ1-1, with D perhaps matching TRBD1 (6 bases). The length of the CDR3 is 14 residues. Looked up from germline, CDR1 is SGHTA and CDR2 is FQGNSA. V lost 5 bases and J lost 2, with 12 bases in between.

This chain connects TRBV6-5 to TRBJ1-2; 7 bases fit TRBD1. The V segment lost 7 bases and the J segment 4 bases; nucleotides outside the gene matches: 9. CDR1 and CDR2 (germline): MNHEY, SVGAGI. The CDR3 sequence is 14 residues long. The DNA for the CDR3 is TGTGCCAGCAATAGTAAGGGGGCTGGCTATGGCTACACCTTC. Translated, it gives CASNSKGAGYGYTF.